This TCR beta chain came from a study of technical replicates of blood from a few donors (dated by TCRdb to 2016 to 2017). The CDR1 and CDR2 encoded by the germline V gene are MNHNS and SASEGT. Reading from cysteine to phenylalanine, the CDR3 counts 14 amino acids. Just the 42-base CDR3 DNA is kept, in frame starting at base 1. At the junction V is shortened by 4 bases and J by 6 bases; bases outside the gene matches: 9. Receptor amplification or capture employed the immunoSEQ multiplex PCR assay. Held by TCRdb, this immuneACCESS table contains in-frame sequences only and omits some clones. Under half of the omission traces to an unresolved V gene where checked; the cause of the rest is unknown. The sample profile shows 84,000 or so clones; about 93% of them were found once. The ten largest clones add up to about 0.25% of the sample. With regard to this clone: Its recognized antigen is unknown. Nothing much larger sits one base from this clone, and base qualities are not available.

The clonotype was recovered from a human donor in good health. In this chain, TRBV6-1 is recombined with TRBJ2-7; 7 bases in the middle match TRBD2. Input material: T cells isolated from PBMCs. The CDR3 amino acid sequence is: CASSGLADPSEQYF. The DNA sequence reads TGTGCCAGCAGTGGCCTAGCGGACCCTTCCGAGCAGTACTTC.